This T cell receptor beta chain came from a study of cytomegalovirus exposure and HLA in healthy donors. Study-level results: Using a false discovery rate of 0.05, a later analysis showed that some 16,000 TCR beta sequences were associated with HLA alleles. In a later analysis, donors in an Asian-associated ancestry cluster reportedly had fewer N-insertions in productive TCRs than the cohort mean.

The primer mix had 60 Vbeta and 13 Jbeta primers. Only in-frame clones appear in the TCRdb table, and some are missing; sequencing was by immunoSEQ multiplex PCR. The sample carries 95,000 to 150,000 clones, about 60% recorded once. This CDR3 comprises 13 residues. V was pared by 6 bases and J by 4 bases, with 4 bases of the junction left unmatched. Germline CDR1 is MNHEY and CDR2 is SVGAGI. Concerning this clone itself: The antigen is undetermined.

The chain combines TRBV6-5 with TRBJ1-1; 8 bases align to TRBD1. The TCR comes from a man in his forties in good health and CMV-seropositive. Material: PBMCs. CDR3 DNA sequence: TGTGCCAGCAGCCCAGACAGGGGCACTGAAGCTTTCTTT. Amino acid sequence: CASSPDRGTEAFF.